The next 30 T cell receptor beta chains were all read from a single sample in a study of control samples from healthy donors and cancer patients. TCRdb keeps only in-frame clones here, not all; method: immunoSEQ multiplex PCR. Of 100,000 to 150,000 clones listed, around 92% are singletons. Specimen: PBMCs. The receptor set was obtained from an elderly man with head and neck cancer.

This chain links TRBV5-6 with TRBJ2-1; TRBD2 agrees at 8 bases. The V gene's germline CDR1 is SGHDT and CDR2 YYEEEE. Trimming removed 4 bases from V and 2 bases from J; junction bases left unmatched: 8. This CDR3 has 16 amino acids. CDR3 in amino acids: CASSPGLAVTYNEQFF. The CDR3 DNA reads TGTGCCAGCAGCCCCGGACTAGCAGTAACCTACAATGAGCAGTTCTTC.

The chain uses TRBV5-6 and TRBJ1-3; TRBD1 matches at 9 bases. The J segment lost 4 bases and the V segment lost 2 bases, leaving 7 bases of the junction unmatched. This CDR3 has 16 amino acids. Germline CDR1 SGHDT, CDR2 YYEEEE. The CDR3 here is CASSFRGTGLGNTIYF. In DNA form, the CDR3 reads TGTGCCAGCAGCTTTAGGGGGACAGGGTTAGGAAACACCATATATTTT.

CDR3 residues: CASSVAWEPKNYGYTF. The DNA for the CDR3 is TGTGCCAGCAGCGTAGCCTGGGAGCCCAAGAACTATGGCTACACCTTC. The J gene is TRBJ1-2, the V gene TRBV9; no firm D call. Germline values: CDR1 SGDLS, CDR2 YYNGEE. Trimming pared 0 bases from V and 2 bases from J, leaving 14 bases between. The CDR3 length is 16 residues.

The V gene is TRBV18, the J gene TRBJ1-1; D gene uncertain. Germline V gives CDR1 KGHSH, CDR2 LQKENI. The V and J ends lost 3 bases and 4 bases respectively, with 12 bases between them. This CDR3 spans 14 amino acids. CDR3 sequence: CASSPKTLLTEAFF. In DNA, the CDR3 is TGTGCCAGCTCACCGAAAACTCTCCTCACTGAAGCTTTCTTT.

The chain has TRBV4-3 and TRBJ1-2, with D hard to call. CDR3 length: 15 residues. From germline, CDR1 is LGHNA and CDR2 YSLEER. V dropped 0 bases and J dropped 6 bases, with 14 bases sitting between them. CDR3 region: CASSQEVAEIHGYTF. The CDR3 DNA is TGCGCCAGCAGCCAAGAGGTGGCAGAAATTCATGGCTACACCTTC.

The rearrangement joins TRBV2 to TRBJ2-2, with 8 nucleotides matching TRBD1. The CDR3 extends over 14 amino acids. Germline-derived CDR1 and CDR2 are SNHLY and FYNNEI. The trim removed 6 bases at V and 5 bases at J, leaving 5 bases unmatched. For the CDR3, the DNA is TGTGCCAGCAGACAGGGGGAAGGAACCGGGGAGCTGTTTTTT. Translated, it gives CASRQGEGTGELFF.

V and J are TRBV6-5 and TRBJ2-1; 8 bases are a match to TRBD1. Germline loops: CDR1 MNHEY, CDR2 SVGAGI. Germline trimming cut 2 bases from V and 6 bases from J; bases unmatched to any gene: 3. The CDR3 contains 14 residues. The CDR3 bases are TGTGCCAGCAGTTACGCCACAGGGGGCAATGAGCAGTTCTTC. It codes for CASSYATGGNEQFF.

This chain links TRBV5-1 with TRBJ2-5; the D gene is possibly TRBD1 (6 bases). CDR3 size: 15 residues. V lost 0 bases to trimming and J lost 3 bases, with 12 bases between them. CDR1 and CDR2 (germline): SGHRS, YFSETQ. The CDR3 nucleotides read TGCGCCAGCAGCTTGGTCGACAGGCTCAAAGAGACCCAGTACTTC. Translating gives CASSLVDRLKETQYF. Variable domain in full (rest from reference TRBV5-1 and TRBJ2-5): KAGVTQTPRYLIKTRGQQVTLSCSPISGHRSVSWYQQTPGQGLQFLFEYFSETQRNKGNFPGRFSGRQFSNSRSEMNVSTLELGDSALYLCASSLVDRLKETQYFGPGTRLLVL.

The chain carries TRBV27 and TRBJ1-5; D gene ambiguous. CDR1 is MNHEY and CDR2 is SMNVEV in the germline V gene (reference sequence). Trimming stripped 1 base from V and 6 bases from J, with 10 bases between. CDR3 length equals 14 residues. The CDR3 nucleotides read TGTGCCAGCAGTTTATTCGGTAAGGGTCAGCCCCAGCATTTT. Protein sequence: CASSLFGKGQPQHF.

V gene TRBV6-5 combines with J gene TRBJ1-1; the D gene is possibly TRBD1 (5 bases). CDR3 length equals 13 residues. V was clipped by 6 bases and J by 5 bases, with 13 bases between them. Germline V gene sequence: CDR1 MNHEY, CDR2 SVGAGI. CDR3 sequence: CASSSPGGTEAFF. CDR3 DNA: TGTGCCAGCAGCTCCCCTGGGGGGACTGAAGCTTTCTTT.

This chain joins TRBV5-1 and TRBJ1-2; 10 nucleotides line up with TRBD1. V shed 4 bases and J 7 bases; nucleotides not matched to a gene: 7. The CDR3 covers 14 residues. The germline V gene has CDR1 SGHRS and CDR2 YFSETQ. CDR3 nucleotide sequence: TGCGCCAGCAGCACCCCGGGACAGGGGTTTGGCTACACCTTC. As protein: CASSTPGQGFGYTF.

As DNA, the CDR3 is TGCGCCAGCAGCCTATCGCTAGGCGATGAGCAGTTCTTC. Its translation is CASSLSLGDEQFF. The rearrangement links TRBV5-1 to TRBJ2-1; no clear D. V was pared by 4 bases and J by 8 bases, with 13 bases between. This CDR3 comprises 13 residues. CDR1 is SGHRS and CDR2 is YFSETQ in the germline V gene.

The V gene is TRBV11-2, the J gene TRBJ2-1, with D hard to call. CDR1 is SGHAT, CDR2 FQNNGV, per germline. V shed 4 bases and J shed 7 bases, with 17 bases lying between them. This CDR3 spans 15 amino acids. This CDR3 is CASSSRKGSRNEQFF. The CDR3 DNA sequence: TGTGCCAGCAGCTCGCGAAAGGGTTCCCGGAATGAGCAGTTCTTC.

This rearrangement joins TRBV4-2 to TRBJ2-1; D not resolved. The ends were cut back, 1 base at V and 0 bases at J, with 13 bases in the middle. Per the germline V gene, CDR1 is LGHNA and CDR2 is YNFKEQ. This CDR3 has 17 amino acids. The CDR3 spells CASSQVFRASSYNEQFF. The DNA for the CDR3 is TGTGCCAGCAGCCAAGTGTTTAGGGCGAGCTCCTACAATGAGCAGTTCTTC.

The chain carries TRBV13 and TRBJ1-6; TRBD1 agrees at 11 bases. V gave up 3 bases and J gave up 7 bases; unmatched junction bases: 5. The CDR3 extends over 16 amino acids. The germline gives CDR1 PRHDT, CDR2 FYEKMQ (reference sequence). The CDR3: CASSFFRDRGNSPLHF. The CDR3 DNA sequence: TGTGCCAGCAGCTTTTTCCGGGACAGGGGGAATTCACCCCTCCACTTT. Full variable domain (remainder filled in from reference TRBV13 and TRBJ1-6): AAGVIQSPRHLIKEKRETATLKCYPIPRHDTVYWYQQGPGQDPQFLISFYEKMQSDKGSIPDRFSAQQFSDYHSELNMSSLELGDSALYFCASSFFRDRGNSPLHFGNGTRLTVT.

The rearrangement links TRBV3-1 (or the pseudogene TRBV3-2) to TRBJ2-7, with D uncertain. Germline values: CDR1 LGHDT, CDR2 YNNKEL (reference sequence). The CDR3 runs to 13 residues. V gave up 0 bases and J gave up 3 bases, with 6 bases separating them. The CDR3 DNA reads TGTGCCAGCAGCCAAGATCGTGTCTACGAGCAGTACTTC. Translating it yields CASSQDRVYEQYF.

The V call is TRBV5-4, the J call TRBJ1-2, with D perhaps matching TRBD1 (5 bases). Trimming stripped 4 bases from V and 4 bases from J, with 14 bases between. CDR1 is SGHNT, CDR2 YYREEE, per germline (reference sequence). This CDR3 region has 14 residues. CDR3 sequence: CASSPDINTYGYTF. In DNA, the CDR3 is TGTGCCAGCAGCCCGGACATTAACACCTATGGCTACACCTTC. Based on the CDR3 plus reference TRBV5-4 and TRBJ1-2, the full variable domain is ETGVTQSPTHLIKTRGQQVTLRCSSQSGHNTVSWYQQALGQGPQFIFQYYREEENGRGNFPPRFSGLQFPNYSSELNVNALELDDSALYLCASSPDINTYGYTFGSGTRLTVV.

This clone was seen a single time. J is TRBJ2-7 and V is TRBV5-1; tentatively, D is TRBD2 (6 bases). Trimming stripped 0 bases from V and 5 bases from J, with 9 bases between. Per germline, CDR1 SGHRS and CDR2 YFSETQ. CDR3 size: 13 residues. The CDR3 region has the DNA TGCGCCAGCAGCTTGGCTGGGGGGAACGAGCAGTACTTC. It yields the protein CASSLAGGNEQYF.

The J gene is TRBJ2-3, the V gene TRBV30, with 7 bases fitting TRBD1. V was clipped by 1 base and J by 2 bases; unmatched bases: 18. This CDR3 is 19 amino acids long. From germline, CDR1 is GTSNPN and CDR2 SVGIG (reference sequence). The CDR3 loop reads CAWSGWGPKIQGDTDTQYF. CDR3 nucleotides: TGTGCCTGGAGTGGATGGGGACCTAAAATCCAGGGGGACACAGATACGCAGTATTTT. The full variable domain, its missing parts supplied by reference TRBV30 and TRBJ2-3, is SQTIHQWPATLVQPVGSPLSLECTVEGTSNPNLYWYRQAAGRGLQLLFYSVGIGQISSEVPQNLSASRPQDRQFILSSKKLLLSDSGFYLCAWSGWGPKIQGDTDTQYFGPGTRLTVL.

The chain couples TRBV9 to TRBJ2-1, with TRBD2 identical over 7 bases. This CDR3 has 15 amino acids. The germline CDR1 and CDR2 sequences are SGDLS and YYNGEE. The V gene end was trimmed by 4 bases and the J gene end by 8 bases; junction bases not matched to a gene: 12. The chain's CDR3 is CASSPLGRAVDEQFF. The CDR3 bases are TGTGCCAGCAGCCCCCTTGGGAGGGCCGTCGATGAGCAGTTCTTC. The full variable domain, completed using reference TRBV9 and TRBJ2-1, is DSGVTQTPKHLITATGQRVTLRCSPRSGDLSVYWYQQSLDQGLQFLIQYYNGEERAKGNILERFSAQQFPDLHSELNLSSLELGDSALYFCASSPLGRAVDEQFFGPGTRLTVL.

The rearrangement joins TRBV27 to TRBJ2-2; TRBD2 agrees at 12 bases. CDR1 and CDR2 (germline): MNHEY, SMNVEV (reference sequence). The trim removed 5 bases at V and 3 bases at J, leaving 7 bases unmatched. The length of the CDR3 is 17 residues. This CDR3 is CASSVRLAGAYTGELFF. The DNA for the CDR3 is TGTGCCAGCAGTGTCCGACTAGCGGGAGCCTACACCGGGGAGCTGTTTTTT.

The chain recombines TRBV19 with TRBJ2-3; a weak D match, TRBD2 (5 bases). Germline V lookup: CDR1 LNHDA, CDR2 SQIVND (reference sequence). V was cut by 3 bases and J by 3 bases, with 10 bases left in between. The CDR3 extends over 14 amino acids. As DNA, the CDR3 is TGTGCCAGTAGTATGGCGGGCTTTACAGATACGCAGTATTTT. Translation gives CASSMAGFTDTQYF. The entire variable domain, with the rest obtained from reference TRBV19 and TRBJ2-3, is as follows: DGGITQSPKYLFRKEGQNVTLSCEQNLNHDAMYWYRQDPGQGLRLIYYSQIVNDFQKGDIAEGYSVSREKKESFPLTVTSAQKNPTAFYLCASSMAGFTDTQYFGPGTRLTVL.

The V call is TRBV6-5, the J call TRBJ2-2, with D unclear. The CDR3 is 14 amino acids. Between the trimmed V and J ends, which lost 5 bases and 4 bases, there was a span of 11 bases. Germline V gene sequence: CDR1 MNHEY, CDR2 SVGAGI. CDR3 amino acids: CASSRALGTGELFF. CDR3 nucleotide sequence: TGTGCCAGCAGTCGGGCCCTGGGCACCGGGGAGCTGTTTTTT.

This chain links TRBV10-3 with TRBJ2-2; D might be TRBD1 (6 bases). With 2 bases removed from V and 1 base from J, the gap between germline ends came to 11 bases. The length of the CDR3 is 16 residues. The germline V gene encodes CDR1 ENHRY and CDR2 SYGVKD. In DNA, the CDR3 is TGTGCCATCAGTGAGCCTAGCAGGGGGAACACCGGGGAGCTGTTTTTT. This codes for CAISEPSRGNTGELFF.

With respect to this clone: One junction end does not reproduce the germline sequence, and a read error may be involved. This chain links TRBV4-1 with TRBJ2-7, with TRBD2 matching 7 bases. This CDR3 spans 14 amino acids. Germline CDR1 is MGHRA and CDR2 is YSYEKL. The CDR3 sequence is CARSPRGDSYEQYF. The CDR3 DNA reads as TGCGCCCGCAGCCCCCGGGGGGATTCCTACGAGCAGTACTTC.

In DNA, the CDR3 is TGTGCCAGCAGTTCGAGAGAGAGGGGGCCCAAAAATGAGCAGTTCTTC. This gives the protein CASSSRERGPKNEQFF. This chain links TRBV6-6 with TRBJ2-1, with 7 bases that match TRBD1. The CDR3 loop spans 16 amino acids. With 4 bases clipped from V and 7 bases from J, the junction kept 13 bases outside the gene matches. CDR1 is MNHNY and CDR2 is SVGAGI in the germline V gene (reference sequence).

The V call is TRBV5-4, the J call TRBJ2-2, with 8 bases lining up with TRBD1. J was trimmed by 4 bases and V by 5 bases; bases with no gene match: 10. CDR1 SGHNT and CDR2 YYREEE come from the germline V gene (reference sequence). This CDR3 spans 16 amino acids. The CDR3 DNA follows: TGTGCCAGCAGTACCAAAGGACAGGGAAGCACCGGGGAGCTGTTTTTT. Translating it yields CASSTKGQGSTGELFF.

CDR3 DNA: TGCGCCAGCAGCCAGGACCGCCACTCCTACGAGCAGTACTTC. Encoded protein: CASSQDRHSYEQYF. This chain joins TRBV4-3 and TRBJ2-7; D is ambiguous. The CDR3 contains 14 residues. The germline V and J ends were trimmed by 3 bases and 0 bases, with 9 bases remaining between them. Germline V gene lookup returns CDR1 LGHNA and CDR2 YSLEER.

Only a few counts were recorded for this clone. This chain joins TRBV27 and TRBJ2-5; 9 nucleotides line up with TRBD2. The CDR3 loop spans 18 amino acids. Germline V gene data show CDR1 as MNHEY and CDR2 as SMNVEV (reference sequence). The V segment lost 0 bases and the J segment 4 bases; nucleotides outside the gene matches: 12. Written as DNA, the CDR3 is TGTGCCAGCAGTTTATCGAGATTAGCGGGAGTTAGGGGAGAGACCCAGTACTTC. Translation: CASSLSRLAGVRGETQYF.

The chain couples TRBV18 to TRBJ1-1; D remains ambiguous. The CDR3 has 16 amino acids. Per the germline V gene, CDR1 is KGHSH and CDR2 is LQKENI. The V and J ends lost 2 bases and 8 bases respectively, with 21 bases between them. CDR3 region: CASSPSSGPEGKEAFF. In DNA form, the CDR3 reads TGTGCCAGCTCACCATCTTCCGGGCCAGAAGGTAAGGAAGCTTTCTTT.